This T cell receptor beta chain was found in a study of blood T cell repertoires in COVID-19. Recruitment covered 20 to 25 US areas and drew participants whose ages spanned roughly 18 to 90 years. Germline CDR1 and CDR2: MDHEN and SYDVKM. The CDR3 sequence is 15 residues long. J gave up 4 bases and V 7 bases, and 9 bases lay outside the gene matches. Data came from immunoSEQ multiplex PCR; TCRdb stores just in-frame clones and leaves some out. The sample has approximately 150,000 clones; approximately 88% are singletons. The source material was PBMCs or T cells enriched from blood (not recorded which). This receptor was obtained from a man between 70 and 80 years old who had been exposed to COVID-19. V and J are TRBV28 and TRBJ2-3; the match to TRBD1 covers 9 bases. CDR3 region: CASTQYRGLSDTQYF. The DNA for the CDR3 is TGTGCCAGCACCCAGTACAGGGGGCTCTCAGATACGCAGTATTTT.